The 7 T cell receptor beta chains below all came from one sample that was sequenced in a study of shared clonotypes between healthy human individuals. Terminally differentiated effector memory CD45RA+ cells were excluded by CCR7 positive selection of CD45RO-negative cells. Clones were read by immunoSEQ multiplex PCR, and TCRdb kept only the in-frame ones, dropping some. Altogether 550,000 to 750,000 clones are present, roughly 94% being singletons, with the ten largest covering roughly 22%. Sequenced material: naive CD8+ T cells sorted from blood. The receptor source for this set is a man aged 25 to 45 in good health.

This chain joins TRBV14 and TRBJ2-7; the D is unclear. The V gene lost 2 bases and the J gene lost 0 bases, with 5 bases spanning the gap. This CDR3 is built from 13 residues. Germline values: CDR1 SGHDN, CDR2 FVKESK. The CDR3 region has the DNA TGTGCCAGCAGCCAACCGCCCTCCTACGAGCAGTACTTC. It yields the protein CASSQPPSYEQYF.

The V call is TRBV25-1, the J call TRBJ2-1, with 7 bases fitting TRBD1. After removal of 7 bases from V and 5 bases from J, the junction contained 8 bases not matched to a gene. Germline lookup yields CDR1 MGHDK and CDR2 SYGVNS. This CDR3 contains 14 residues. The CDR3 DNA reads as TGTGCCAGCAAACAGGGGTTGGTCAACAATGAGCAGTTCTTC. Translation gives CASKQGLVNNEQFF.

This rearrangement joins TRBV29-1 to TRBJ2-1; no clear D gene. Germline V lookup: CDR1 SQVTM, CDR2 ANQGSEA. The V gene lost 7 bases and the J gene lost 8 bases, with 15 bases spanning the gap. This CDR3 contains 12 residues. DNA of the CDR3: TGCAGCGGCCTCCTCTTAATCCATGAGCAGTTCTTC. This sequence encodes CSGLLLIHEQFF.

This chain connects TRBV11-2 to TRBJ1-1, with D possibly being TRBD1 (6 bases). The CDR3 sequence is 13 residues long. Trimming took 4 bases from V and 10 from J, leaving 16 bases between them. In germline, CDR1 is SGHAT, CDR2 FQNNGV. The CDR3 DNA reads TGTGCCAGCAGCTCAAGGGCAGGGGTTGGAGCTTTCTTT. Translation gives CASSSRAGVGAFF.

The chain links TRBV2 to TRBJ2-7, with a weak D call TRBD2 (6 bases). This CDR3 spans 14 amino acids. Germline CDR1 SNHLY, CDR2 FYNNEI. The V end was cut by 4 bases, the J end by 4 bases, with 14 bases between. This CDR3 reads CASSAGTGGYEQYF. DNA for the CDR3: TGTGCCAGCAGTGCTGGTACCGGAGGGTACGAGCAGTACTTC.

The rearrangement uses TRBV7-9 and TRBJ1-2; possible D gene TRBD1, 6 bases. The CDR3 consists of 14 residues. V was cut by 5 bases and J by 4 bases, with 14 bases left in between. The germline CDR1 and CDR2 sequences are SEHNR and FQNEAQ (reference sequence). CDR3 DNA: TGTGCCAGCAGCCATTGGGACACCGTCTATGGCTACACCTTC. The encoded protein is CASSHWDTVYGYTF. Full variable domain (outside the CDR3, taken from reference TRBV7-9 and TRBJ1-2): DTGVSQNPRHKITKRGQNVTFRCDPISEHNRLYWYRQTLGQGPEFLTYFQNEAQLEKSRLLSDRFSAERPKGSFSTLEIQRTEQGDSAMYLCASSHWDTVYGYTFGSGTRLTVV.

The CDR3 DNA follows: TGTGCCAGCAGTCTCTCTCCAAACAATGAGCAGTTCTTC. The encoded protein is CASSLSPNNEQFF. The chain combines TRBV6-6 with TRBJ2-1; no definite D call. Germline-derived CDR1 and CDR2 are MNHNY and SVGAGI (reference sequence). There are 13 residues in the CDR3. The germline V and J ends were trimmed by 5 bases and 5 bases, with 10 bases remaining between them.